The 13 T cell receptor beta chains below all came from one sample that was sequenced in a study of blood T cells in healthy people across ages. Primed by a sample-barcoded 5' primer and a J-beta primer mix, a second PCR proceeded for about 7 to 12 cycles. TCRdb re-called the 5' RACE reads with MiXCR, one entry per CDR3 protein. Of fewer than 2,000,000 distinct CDR3 sequences listed, 30% to 40% were seen once; the top ten hold 23%. The sample taken for sequencing was blood. The source is a human donor in good health.

V and J are TRBV11-2 and TRBJ2-7, with D perhaps matching TRBD1 (6 bases). This CDR3 is built from 16 residues. The V gene lost 0 bases and the J gene lost 0 bases, with 12 bases spanning the gap. From germline, CDR1 is SGHAT and CDR2 FQNNGV. The CDR3 nucleotides are TGTGCCAGCAGCTTAGATCTGAACAGGGACTCCTACGAGCAGTACTTC. Encoded protein: CASSLDLNRDSYEQYF.

This clonotype was seen a handful of times. This sequence joins TRBV5-1 and TRBJ2-7; D perhaps matches TRBD2 (6 bases). Trimming pared 8 bases from V and 3 bases from J, leaving 12 bases between. Germline CDR1 and CDR2: SGHRS and YFSETQ. This CDR3 has 12 residues. In nucleotides, the CDR3 is TGCGCCAGTTCAGAGGAGGGCTACGAGCAGTACTTC. Translated, it gives CASSEEGYEQYF.

This clonotype was counted between two and nine times. V usage is TRBV28 and J usage is TRBJ2-7; 11 positions agree with TRBD1. V lost 5 bases to trimming and J lost 4 bases; unmatched junction nucleotides: 7. Germline CDR1 MDHEN, CDR2 SYDVKM. CDR3 length equals 15 residues. The CDR3 sequence is CASSPRTGGRYEQYF. CDR3 in DNA: TGTGCCAGCAGTCCTCGGACAGGGGGCAGGTACGAGCAGTACTTC.

The gene calls are TRBV7-9 and TRBJ2-1, with TRBD2 as a possible D gene (6 bases). CDR1 is SEHNR and CDR2 is FQNEAQ in the germline V gene (reference sequence). The CDR3 contains 16 residues. V lost 4 bases and J lost 5, with 18 bases in between. The CDR3 sequence: CASSYRARTGDNEQFF. CDR3 nucleotides: TGTGCCAGCAGCTACCGGGCCCGGACGGGGGACAATGAGCAGTTCTTC.

This clonotype was seen once. A much bigger clone sits one base away, suggesting this may be a read error. The chain combines TRBV29-1 with TRBJ2-1; D is unresolved. Gene TRBJ2-7 matches the end of the DNA better, so the J call may be wrong. CDR1 and CDR2 from the germline V gene are SQVTM and ANQGSEA. This CDR3 spans 10 amino acids. This CDR3 is CSVYSGEQYF. In nucleotides, the CDR3 is TGCAGCGTCTACTCTGGTGAGCAGTACTTC.

Worth noting for this clonotype: The junction does not match germline at one end; this may be a read error. The CDR3 spells CSVSGDTYNEQFF. The DNA for the CDR3 is TGTAGTGTCAGCGGGGATACCTACAATGAGCAGTTCTTC. The chain joins TRBV20-1 to TRBJ2-1, with TRBD2 identical over 7 bases. CDR3 size: 13 residues. Per the germline V gene, CDR1 is DFQATT and CDR2 is SNEGSKA (reference sequence).

This chain joins TRBV5-1 and TRBJ1-2; maybe TRBD1 (5 bases). Trimming shortened V by 3 bases and J by 4 bases, and 19 bases separated the two germline ends. Looked up from germline, CDR1 is SGHRS and CDR2 is YFSETQ. This CDR3 has 16 residues. CDR3 amino acids: CASSSLESGQVYGYTF. For the CDR3, the DNA is TGCGCCAGCAGCTCCCTGGAATCGGGGCAGGTCTATGGCTACACCTTC.

With respect to this clonotype: The CDR3 end shows no conserved phenylalanine or tryptophan, and so a read error is likely. The chain joins TRBV14 to TRBJ2-5; 7 nucleotides agree with TRBD2. V was clipped by 4 bases and J by 1 base; unmatched bases: 9. Germline V gene sequence: CDR1 SGHDN, CDR2 FVKESK. CDR3 length: 16 amino acids. The CDR3 DNA is TGTGCCAGCAGCCGACGGGGGGTTTTGTCCCAAGAGACCCAGTACGTC. Its translation is CASSRRGVLSQETQYV.

V and J are TRBV27 and TRBJ1-2, with D perhaps matching TRBD1 (6 bases). The CDR3 contains 15 residues. Germline CDR1 is MNHEY and CDR2 is SMNVEV (reference sequence). The V end was cut by 3 bases, the J end by 8 bases, with 19 bases between. The CDR3 DNA follows: TGTGCCAGCAGTTTTAGGGGGGTTCTATTGGAAGGCTACACCTTC. Its protein is CASSFRGVLLEGYTF.

The chain combines TRBV20-1 with TRBJ2-5, with 7 bases matching TRBD2. CDR1 DFQATT and CDR2 SNEGSKA come from the germline V gene (reference sequence). This CDR3 is 15 amino acids long. J lost 1 base, V lost 5 bases, and 10 bases had no gene match. The CDR3 region has the DNA TGCAGTGCTCCGTTAGTGGGCGGGGGCCAAGAGACCCAGTACTTC. Protein product: CSAPLVGGGQETQYF.

The J gene is TRBJ1-1, the V gene TRBV6-2 or TRBV6-3; no firm D call. V gave up 8 bases and J gave up 1 base, with 14 bases separating them. CDR1 is MNHEY, CDR2 SVGEGT, per germline. The CDR3 is 14 residues long. CDR3 sequence: CASGAFGWNTEAFF. The CDR3 DNA follows: TGTGCCAGCGGTGCATTCGGCTGGAACACTGAAGCTTTCTTT.

J is TRBJ2-4 and V is TRBV5-1, with unresolved D. Near its end, the DNA agrees better with TRBJ2-7, so the J call may be wrong. CDR3 size: 11 residues. In germline, CDR1 is SGHRS, CDR2 YFSETQ. The CDR3 sequence is CASSTLDEQYF. CDR3 bases: TGCGCCAGCAGTACACTTGACGAGCAGTACTTC.

This clonotype has at least ten counts. The chain has TRBV4-1 and TRBJ2-4; D might be TRBD1 or TRBD2, each matching 5 bases. This CDR3 has 13 residues. The germline V and J ends were trimmed by 4 bases and 10 bases, with 14 bases remaining between them. Germline assignment: CDR1 MGHRA and CDR2 YSYEKL. The CDR3 bases are TGCGCCAGCAGCCCTAGGGGAGCTGGGATTCAGTACTTC. It codes for CASSPRGAGIQYF.